This TCR beta chain was sequenced during a study of somatic reversion in DOCK8 deficiency (dated by TCRdb to the early 2020s). Broadly, across the study: The study compared the T cell receptor beta repertoires of three groups: DOCK8-deficient patients, DOCK8-revertant patients and healthy volunteers. The study examined how somatic reversion of pathogenic DOCK8 variants changes lymphocyte differentiation and function in DOCK8 deficiency. The DOCK8-deficient patients included in the study had been described in earlier reports. Study-wide findings and limitations: The methods did not specify, sample by sample, whether the source material for each sample was whole blood or PBMCs.

Libraries came from multiplex PCR. One-step amplicon PCR with EuroClonality-NGS primers was used to generate TRB libraries from around 92 ng genomic DNA. Sequencing of the TRB amplicons was done on Illumina MiSeq instruments using 2 x 250 bp version 2 chemistry. For the original study's pipeline: Primary TRB sequence analysis and V(D)J annotation were performed with IMGT/HighV-QUEST. Repertoire diversity and composition were evaluated with VDJtools after nonfunctional clones were removed and downsampling was applied for comparisons between samples. TCRdb passed the public sequencing reads through fastp at Q25 and MiXCR, retaining productive beta sequences. Rows with one shared CDR3 protein collapse into an entry with the most common genes and DNA. The V and J calls were not made by the authors but by TCRdb's processing. For this sample there are 2,700 or so distinct CDR3 sequences; roughly 28% appear just once. The ten largest clones take up more than 8% of the sample.

This clonotype qualifies as medium-sized (0.01 to 0.1%). Its antigen is unknown. Base qualities are missing; no much larger clone stands one base away. The germline V gene encodes CDR1 LNHDA and CDR2 SQIVND (reference sequence). The junction carries 16 bases between V and J, which are trimmed by 7 bases and 0 bases respectively. The CDR3 sequence holds 15 residues, the cysteine and phenylalanine included. The entry retains the CDR3 DNA only, 45 bases that are in frame from base 1. Healthy control blood was obtained from volunteer donors provided by blood services in Australia and France. Genomic DNA for TCR repertoire analysis was extracted from whole blood samples or from PBMCs.

The sample consisted of peripheral blood. This TCR came from a human donor in good health. This sequence uses TRBV19 and TRBJ2-7; TRBD2 could be the D gene, as 5 bases match. The nucleotides are TGTGCCAGTATGCCCACGGACGGACTCTCCTACGAGCAGTACTTC. Translated, this is CASMPTDGLSYEQYF.